This T cell receptor beta chain was captured in a study of blood T cell repertoires in COVID-19 (dated by TCRdb to about 2020). Regarding the study in general: The collaborator samples originated in the United States, Italy and Spain and spanned the acute and convalescent phases of COVID-19. The material from the prospective study consisted of cDNA or gDNA derived from T cells, B-cell-depleted T cells, or PBMCs. Deeply sampled blood TCRbeta repertoires from subjects exposed to, actively infected with, or recovered from COVID-19 were included in the dataset. A freely available public database, intended as a resource for researchers studying the immune response to SARS-CoV-2, is where the repertoires were released. Samples came from the ongoing ImmuneRACE study (first 160 participants) plus 1,254 subjects from 6 global collaborators. A de-identified subject ID, COVID-19 status, age in years and sex were almost always included in the sample metadata. Where HLA class I and class II types were available, the types were taken from metadata supplied by the sample provider, not from assay-based typing. The paper's findings and limits, for the study overall: How much clinical and demographic metadata was included differed by source and by participant, and the metadata was provided uncurated.

Germline trimming: 5 bases from V, 8 bases from J; junction bases outside gene matches: 9. Taken from cysteine to phenylalanine, the CDR3 has 14 residues. Only the CDR3 part of the read is kept: 42 bases, read in frame from the first base. The germline V gene supplies CDR1 SGHNT and CDR2 YENEEA. The collaborating institutions used their own protocols to collect whole blood in K2EDTA tubes. For TCRbeta analysis, collaborators shipped samples as frozen whole blood, isolated PBMCs, or DNA extracted from either of those sample types. TCRbeta CDR3 regions were amplified from genomic DNA by means of the immunoSEQ Assay, a bias-controlled multiplex PCR. The paper's data handling went like this. Within the assay, amplification of reference gene primers was used to estimate how many nucleated cells each sample contained. Sequence reads were collapsed and filtered to measure the absolute abundance of every unique TCRbeta CDR3 rearrangement. Productive Simpson clonality was computed per sample as the square root of Simpson's diversity index over productive rearrangements. What TCRdb holds here is the immuneACCESS table cut down to in-frame rearrangements. Part of the clones is not present; checked against another copy, under half of the missing clones reflect an unresolved V gene, and the others are unexplained. The D gene and trimming were derived from the DNA, and the V and J assignments and clone size from that table. The sample data list 250,000 or so clones, and around 86% of these were observed just once. In total, the top ten clones hold about 12% of the sample.

Concerning this clone: The clone's antigen remains unknown. Within one base of it there is no much larger clone, and no base qualities were kept.

The sample comprised peripheral blood. The clonotype originates from an elderly man with acute or convalescent COVID-19. Recombination connected TRBV11-3 to TRBJ2-1; 7 bases in between match TRBD2. The CDR3 reads CASSQGLPGHEQFF. The sequence in DNA is TGTGCCAGCAGCCAGGGACTACCCGGCCATGAGCAGTTCTTC.